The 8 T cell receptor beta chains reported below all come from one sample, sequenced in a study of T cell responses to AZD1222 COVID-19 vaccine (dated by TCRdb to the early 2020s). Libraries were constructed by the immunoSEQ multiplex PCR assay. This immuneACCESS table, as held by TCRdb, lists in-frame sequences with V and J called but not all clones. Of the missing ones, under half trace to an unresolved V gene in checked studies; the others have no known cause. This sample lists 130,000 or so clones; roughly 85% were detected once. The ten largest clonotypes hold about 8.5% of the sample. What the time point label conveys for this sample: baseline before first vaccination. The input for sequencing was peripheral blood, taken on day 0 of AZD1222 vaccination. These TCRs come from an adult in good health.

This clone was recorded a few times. This CDR3 is CASSQDLGLAVYNEQFF. Here the CDR3 DNA reads TGTGCCAGCAGCCAAGATTTAGGCCTAGCGGTTTACAATGAGCAGTTCTTC. The chain joins TRBV4-2 to TRBJ2-1; 7 bases line up with TRBD2. The CDR3 extends over 17 amino acids. The germline V gene encodes CDR1 LGHNA and CDR2 YNFKEQ. V lost 0 bases, J lost 4 bases, and 9 bases stayed unmatched.

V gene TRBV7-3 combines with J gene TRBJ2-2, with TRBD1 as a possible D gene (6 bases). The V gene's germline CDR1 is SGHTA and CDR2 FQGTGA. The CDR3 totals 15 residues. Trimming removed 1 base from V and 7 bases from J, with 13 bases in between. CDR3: CASSLNNRAGGELFF. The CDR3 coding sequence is TGTGCCAGCAGCTTAAATAACAGGGCGGGCGGGGAGCTGTTTTTT.

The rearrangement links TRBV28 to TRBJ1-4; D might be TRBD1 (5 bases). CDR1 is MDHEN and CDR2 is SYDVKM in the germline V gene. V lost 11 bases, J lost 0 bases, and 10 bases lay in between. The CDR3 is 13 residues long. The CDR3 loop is CASGGATNEKLFF. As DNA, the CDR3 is TGTGCCTCAGGAGGGGCAACTAATGAAAAACTGTTTTTT.

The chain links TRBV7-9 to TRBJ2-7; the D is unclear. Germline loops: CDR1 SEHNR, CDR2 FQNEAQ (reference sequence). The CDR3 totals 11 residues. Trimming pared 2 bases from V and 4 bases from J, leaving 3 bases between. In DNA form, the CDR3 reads TGTGCCAGCAGCTTACAATACGAGCAGTACTTC. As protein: CASSLQYEQYF. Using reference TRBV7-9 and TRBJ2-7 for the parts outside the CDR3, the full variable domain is DTGVSQNPRHKITKRGQNVTFRCDPISEHNRLYWYRQTLGQGPEFLTYFQNEAQLEKSRLLSDRFSAERPKGSFSTLEIQRTEQGDSAMYLCASSLQYEQYFGPGTRLTVT.

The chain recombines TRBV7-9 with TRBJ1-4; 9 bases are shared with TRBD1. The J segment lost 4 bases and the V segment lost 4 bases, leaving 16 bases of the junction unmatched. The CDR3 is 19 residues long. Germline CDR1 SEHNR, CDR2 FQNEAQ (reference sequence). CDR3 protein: CASSSTKGTGFSDNEKLFF. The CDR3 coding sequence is TGTGCCAGCAGCTCGACTAAAGGGACAGGGTTCTCCGATAATGAAAAACTGTTTTTT.

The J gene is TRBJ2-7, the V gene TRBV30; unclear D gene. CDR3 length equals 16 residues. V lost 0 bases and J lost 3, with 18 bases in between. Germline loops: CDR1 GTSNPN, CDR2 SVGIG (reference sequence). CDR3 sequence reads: CAWSVWPSGPSYEQYF. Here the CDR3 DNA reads TGTGCCTGGAGTGTATGGCCGTCCGGACCGAGCTACGAGCAGTACTTC.

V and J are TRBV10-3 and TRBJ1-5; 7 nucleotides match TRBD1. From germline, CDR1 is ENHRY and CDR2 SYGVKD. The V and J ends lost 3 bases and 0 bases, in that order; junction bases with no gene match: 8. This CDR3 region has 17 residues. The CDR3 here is CAISDGPTGSSNQPQHF. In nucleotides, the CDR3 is TGTGCCATCAGTGACGGCCCGACAGGGAGTAGCAATCAGCCCCAGCATTTT.

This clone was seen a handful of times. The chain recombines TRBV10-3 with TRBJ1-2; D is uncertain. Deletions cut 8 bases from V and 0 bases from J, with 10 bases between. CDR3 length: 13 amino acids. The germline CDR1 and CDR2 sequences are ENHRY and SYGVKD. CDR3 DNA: TGTGCCATCTCACAGATTTCTAACTATGGCTACACCTTC. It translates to CAISQISNYGYTF.